These T cell receptor beta chains were read from a single sample in a study of shared T cell receptors in the human thymus. TCRdb's table, derived via immunoSEQ multiplex PCR, lists solely in-frame clones and lacks some. Of some 700,000 clones detected, approximately 90% appear once; the ten largest clones hold 0.0095% to 0.012%. The same specimen was also included in a second study, on human thymus T cells.

Sequenced input: thymocytes. The receptors shown here come from a boy under three years old with a congenital heart defect. CDR3s include the opening cysteine and the closing phenylalanine or tryptophan. D genes are given only for firm matches. Clone size, where shown, is once, few, many, or a class for clones that have expanded.

TRBV27	TRBJ2-5	NA	NA	CASSDAVLGAPETQYF	TGTGCCAGCAGCGATGCCGTCTTAGGAGCCCCAGAGACCCAGTACTTC
TRBV11-1	TRBJ1-2	NA	TRBD1	CASSQDRVNYGYTF	TGTGCCAGCAGCCAGGACAGGGTTAACTATGGCTACACCTTC
TRBV4-1	TRBJ2-1	NA	TRBD2	CASSQVARGSGRVNNEQFF	TGCGCCAGCAGCCAAGTGGCACGGGGTAGCGGGAGGGTGAACAATGAGCAGTTCTTC
TRBV7-2	TRBJ2-5	NA	TRBD2	CASSSPPGLAGIETQYF	TGTGCCAGCAGCTCCCCTCCGGGACTAGCGGGAATAGAGACCCAGTACTTC
TRBV5-4	TRBJ2-3	NA	NA	CASSLSGRVGTDTQYF	TGTGCCAGCAGCTTGTCCGGCAGGGTTGGCACAGATACGCAGTATTTT
TRBV9	TRBJ2-3	NA	NA	CASSVGRSRTDTQYF	TGTGCCAGCAGCGTCGGTCGGAGTAGGACAGATACGCAGTATTTT
TRBV2	TRBJ2-7	NA	NA	CASILLVHHEQYF	TGTGCCAGCATCCTTCTAGTTCACCACGAGCAGTACTTC
TRBV4-2	TRBJ2-1	NA	NA	CASSQVRAYNEQFF	TGTGCCAGCAGCCAAGTCCGCGCCTACAATGAGCAGTTCTTC
TRBV19	TRBJ1-1	NA	NA	CASSIDRGRMNTEAFF	TGTGCCAGTAGTATAGATCGAGGTCGCATGAACACTGAAGCTTTCTTT
TRBV4-2	TRBJ1-2	NA	NA	CASSQGAGTPRGYTF	TGTGCCAGCAGCCAAGGGGCGGGGACCCCCCGCGGCTACACCTTC
TRBV28	TRBJ1-2	once	NA	CASSLENREHYGYTF	TGTGCCAGCAGTTTGGAGAACAGGGAACACTATGGCTACACCTTC
TRBV7-9	TRBJ1-1	NA	NA	CASSLTRLVIGGDTEAFF	TGTGCCAGCAGCTTAACCCGACTGGTAATAGGGGGAGACACTGAAGCTTTCTTT
TRBV7-9	TRBJ2-1	NA	NA	CASSLGLSSYNEQFF	TGTGCCAGCAGCTTAGGACTGAGCTCCTACAATGAGCAGTTCTTC
TRBV6-6	TRBJ2-1	NA	TRBD1	CASSYSSGGNEQFF	TGTGCCAGCAGTTACTCGTCAGGGGGCAATGAGCAGTTCTTC
TRBV10-3	TRBJ2-7	once	NA	CAPEDPGGDEQYF	TGTGCCCCGGAGGACCCGGGCGGGGACGAGCAGTACTTC
TRBV19	TRBJ2-5	NA	TRBD2	CASSTRLAGPQETQYF	TGTGCCAGTAGTACCCGACTAGCGGGGCCCCAAGAGACCCAGTACTTC
TRBV6-5	TRBJ2-7	NA	TRBD1	CASTPDRDDYEQYF	TGTGCCAGCACCCCAGACAGGGACGACTACGAGCAGTACTTC
TRBV19	TRBJ1-5	NA	TRBD1	CASSIDRTGLPQHF	TGTGCCAGTAGTATAGATAGGACAGGGCTTCCCCAGCATTTT
TRBV5-1	TRBJ2-3	once	NA	CASRKNPAGVGPQYF	TGCGCCAGCAGGAAGAATCCCGCGGGCGTGGGCCCTCAGTATTTT
TRBV10-2	TRBJ2-1	NA	NA	CASGEPGSYNEQFF	TGCGCCAGCGGGGAGCCAGGTTCCTACAATGAGCAGTTCTTC
TRBV7-9	TRBJ2-2	NA	TRBD2	CASSLRLAGDTGELFF	TGTGCCAGCAGCTTACGACTAGCGGGGGACACCGGGGAGCTGTTTTTT
TRBV6-1	TRBJ2-7	NA	NA	CASEDSPYEQYF	TGTGCCAGCGAGGACAGTCCCTACGAGCAGTACTTC
TRBV5-5	TRBJ2-3	NA	NA	CASSYAVGVSTDTQYF	TGTGCCAGCAGTTACGCGGTGGGAGTAAGCACAGATACGCAGTATTTT
TRBV19	TRBJ1-5	once	NA	CASSLESNQPQHF	TGTGCCAGTAGTCTGGAGAGCAATCAGCCCCAGCATTTT
TRBV5-6	TRBJ2-1	once	TRBD2	CASSLALAGDEQFF	TGTGCCAGCAGCCTGGCACTAGCGGGAGATGAGCAGTTCTTC
TRBV27	TRBJ2-5	NA	TRBD2	CASGRARETQYF	TGTGCCAGCGGGAGGGCCAGAGAGACCCAGTACTTC
TRBV30	TRBJ2-7	NA	NA	CAWSGQDGLVFSEQYF	TGTGCCTGGAGCGGTCAGGACGGACTTGTCTTTTCCGAGCAGTACTTC
TRBV5-4	TRBJ2-2	NA	NA	CASSLEGVLAANTGELFF	TGTGCCAGCAGCTTGGAAGGCGTCTTAGCGGCAAACACCGGGGAGCTGTTTTTT
TRBV11-2	TRBJ1-1	NA	TRBD1	CASSSRQGGTEAFF	TGTGCCAGCAGCTCCAGACAGGGGGGCACTGAAGCTTTCTTT
TRBV7-2	TRBJ2-3	NA	NA	CASSIRVYTQYF	TGTGCCAGCAGCATCAGGGTTTATACGCAGTATTTT
TRBV20-1	TRBJ2-1	NA	NA	CSATRADEQFF	TGCAGTGCTACCAGGGCGGATGAGCAGTTCTTC
TRBV28	TRBJ2-7	NA	NA	CASPPSGQGNEQYF	TGTGCCAGCCCACCGTCTGGGCAGGGGAACGAGCAGTACTTC
TRBV2	TRBJ2-7	NA	NA	CASSQRRPDPPYEQYF	TGTGCCAGCAGTCAGAGGCGGCCAGATCCTCCCTACGAGCAGTACTTC
TRBV10-1	TRBJ2-3	NA	TRBD2	CASSDPGASGRARPDTQYF	TGCGCCAGCAGTGACCCCGGGGCTAGCGGGAGGGCCAGGCCAGATACGCAGTATTTT
TRBV19	TRBJ2-1	NA	TRBD2	CASSIRLATYNEQFF	TGTGCCAGTAGTATTCGACTAGCGACATACAATGAGCAGTTCTTC
TRBV7-2	TRBJ1-5	NA	NA	CASSSLYPTELPAQHF	TGTGCCAGCAGCTCTTTGTACCCGACAGAACTGCCGGCCCAGCATTTT
TRBV9	TRBJ2-3	NA	NA	CASSVAASRGTDTQYF	TGTGCCAGCAGCGTAGCCGCTAGCCGGGGCACAGATACGCAGTATTTT
TRBV10-1	TRBJ2-1	NA	TRBD2	CASSVGTSGSVPPRNEQFF	TGCGCCAGCAGTGTGGGGACTAGCGGGAGCGTTCCTCCGAGAAATGAGCAGTTCTTC
TRBV19	TRBJ2-7	NA	NA	CASSIVGARHEQYF	TGTGCCAGTAGTATAGTTGGGGCCAGGCACGAGCAGTACTTC
TRBV30	TRBJ1-5	NA	NA	CAWSVKGGSQPQHF	TGTGCCTGGAGTGTAAAGGGAGGGAGTCAGCCCCAGCATTTT
TRBV28	TRBJ1-1	few	TRBD1	CASSSAGTAASEAFF	TGTGCCAGCAGTTCGGCCGGGACAGCAGCCTCTGAAGCTTTCTTT
TRBV18	TRBJ2-3	NA	TRBD2	CASSPLAGPTDAQYF	TGTGCCAGCTCACCCCTAGCGGGACCCACAGATGCGCAGTATTTT
TRBV30	TRBJ2-1	NA	NA	CAWIPRLGLRNEQFF	TGTGCCTGGATTCCCAGACTGGGTCTTCGGAATGAGCAGTTCTTC
TRBV7-4	TRBJ1-1	NA	NA	CASIPPFNMNTEAFF	TGTGCCAGCATTCCTCCATTCAACATGAACACTGAAGCTTTCTTT
TRBV29-1	TRBJ2-5	NA	TRBD2	CSVEMKTSVNQETQYF	TGCAGCGTTGAAATGAAGACTAGCGTAAACCAAGAGACCCAGTACTTC
TRBV28	TRBJ2-5	NA	TRBD2	CASSLVEREREMEETQYF	TGTGCCAGCAGTTTAGTTGAGCGTGAGCGGGAGATGGAAGAGACCCAGTACTTC
TRBV28	TRBJ1-2	NA	NA	CASSLWRGRIQGGYTF	TGTGCCAGCAGTTTATGGCGGGGGCGGATCCAAGGGGGCTACACCTTC